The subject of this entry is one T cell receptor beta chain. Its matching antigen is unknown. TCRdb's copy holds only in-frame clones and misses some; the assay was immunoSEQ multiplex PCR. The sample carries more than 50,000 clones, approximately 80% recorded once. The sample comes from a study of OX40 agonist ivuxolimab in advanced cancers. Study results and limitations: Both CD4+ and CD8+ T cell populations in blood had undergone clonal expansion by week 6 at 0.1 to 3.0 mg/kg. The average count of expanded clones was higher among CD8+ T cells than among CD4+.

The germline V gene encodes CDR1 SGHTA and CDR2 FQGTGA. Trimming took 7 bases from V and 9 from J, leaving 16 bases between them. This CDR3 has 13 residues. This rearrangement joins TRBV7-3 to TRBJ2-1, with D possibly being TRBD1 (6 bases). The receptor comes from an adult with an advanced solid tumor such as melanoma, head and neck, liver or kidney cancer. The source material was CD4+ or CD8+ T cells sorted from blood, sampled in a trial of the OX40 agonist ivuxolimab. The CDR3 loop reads CASNLFTGSEQFF. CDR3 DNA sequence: TGTGCCAGCAATTTATTCACAGGGTCTGAGCAGTTCTTC. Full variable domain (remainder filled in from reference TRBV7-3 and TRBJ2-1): GAGVSQTPSNKVTEKGKYVELRCDPISGHTALYWYRQSLGQGPEFLIYFQGTGAADDSGLPNDRFFAVRPEGSVSTLKIQRTERGDSAVYLCASNLFTGSEQFFGPGTRLTVL.